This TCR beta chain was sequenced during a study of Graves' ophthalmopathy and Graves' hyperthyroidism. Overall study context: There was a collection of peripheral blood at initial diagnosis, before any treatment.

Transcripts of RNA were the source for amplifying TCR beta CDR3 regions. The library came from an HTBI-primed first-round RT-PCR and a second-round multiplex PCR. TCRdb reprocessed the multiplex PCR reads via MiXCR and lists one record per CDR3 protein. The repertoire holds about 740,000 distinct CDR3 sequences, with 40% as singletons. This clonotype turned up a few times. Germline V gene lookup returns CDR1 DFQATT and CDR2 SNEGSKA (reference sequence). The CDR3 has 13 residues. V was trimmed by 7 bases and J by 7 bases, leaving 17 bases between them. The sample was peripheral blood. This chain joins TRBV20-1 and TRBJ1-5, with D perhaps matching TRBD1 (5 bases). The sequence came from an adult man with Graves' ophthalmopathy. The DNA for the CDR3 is TGCAGTGTAAAGAGGGGTTGGGACCAGCCCCAGCATTTT. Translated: CSVKRGWDQPQHF.